A single TCR beta chain is shown here with its context. As yet, its antigen is unknown. Each cDNA molecule carried a unique molecular identifier. Using its own MiXCR run on the 5' RACE reads, TCRdb lists one record per CDR3 protein. The sample has 40,000 to 50,000 distinct CDR3 sequences, around 14% seen once. The data were taken from a study of early T cells in non-severe SARS-CoV-2 infection. Overall study context: The study sequenced bulk RNA from unsorted whole blood, with chains unpaired. The study's findings and limits: Using VDJdb, the matching emphasized anti-spike CD8 responses while missing private and CD4 specificities.

V lost 4 bases and J 1 base, leaving 9 bases between the germline ends. CDR1 is SGDLS and CDR2 is YYNGEE in the germline V gene. This CDR3 has 14 amino acids. The sample was whole blood. This clonotype was sampled from an adult who was a healthcare worker with PCR-confirmed SARS-CoV-2 infection or an uninfected control (not recorded which). The chain carries TRBV9 and TRBJ1-5; no clear D gene. In DNA form, the CDR3 reads TGTGCCAGCAGCCTGGACGGGAGCAATCAGCCCCAGCATTTT. It translates to CASSLDGSNQPQHF. Filled out from reference TRBV9 and TRBJ1-5, the complete variable domain reads DSGVTQTPKHLITATGQRVTLRCSPRSGDLSVYWYQQSLDQGLQFLIQYYNGEERAKGNILERFSAQQFPDLHSELNLSSLELGDSALYFCASSLDGSNQPQHFGDGTRLSIL.